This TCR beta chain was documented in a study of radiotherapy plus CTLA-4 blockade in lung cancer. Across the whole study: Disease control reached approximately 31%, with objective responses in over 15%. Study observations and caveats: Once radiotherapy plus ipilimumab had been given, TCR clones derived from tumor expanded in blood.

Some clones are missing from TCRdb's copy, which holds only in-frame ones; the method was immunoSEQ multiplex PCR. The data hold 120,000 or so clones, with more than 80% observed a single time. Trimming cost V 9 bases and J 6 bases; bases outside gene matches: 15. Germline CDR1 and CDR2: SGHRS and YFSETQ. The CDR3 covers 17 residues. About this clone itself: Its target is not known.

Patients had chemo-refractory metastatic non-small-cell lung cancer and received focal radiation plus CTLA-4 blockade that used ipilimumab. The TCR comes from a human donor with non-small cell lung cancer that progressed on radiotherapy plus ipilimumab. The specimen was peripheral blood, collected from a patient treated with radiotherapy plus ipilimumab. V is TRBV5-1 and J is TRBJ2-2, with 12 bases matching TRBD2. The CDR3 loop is CATRTSSGRAPAGELFF. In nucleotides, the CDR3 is TGCGCCACCAGGACGTCTAGCGGGAGGGCCCCCGCCGGGGAGCTGTTTTTT.